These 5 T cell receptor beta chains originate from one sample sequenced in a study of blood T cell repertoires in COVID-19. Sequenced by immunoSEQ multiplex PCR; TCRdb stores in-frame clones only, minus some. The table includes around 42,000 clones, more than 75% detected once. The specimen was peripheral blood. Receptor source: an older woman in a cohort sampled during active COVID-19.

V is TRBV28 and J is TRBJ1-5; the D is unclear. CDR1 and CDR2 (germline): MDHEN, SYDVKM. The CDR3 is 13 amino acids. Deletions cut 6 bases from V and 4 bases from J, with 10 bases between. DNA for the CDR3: TGTGCCAGCAGGTGGGGAGTTAATCAGCCCCAGCATTTT. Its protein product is CASRWGVNQPQHF.

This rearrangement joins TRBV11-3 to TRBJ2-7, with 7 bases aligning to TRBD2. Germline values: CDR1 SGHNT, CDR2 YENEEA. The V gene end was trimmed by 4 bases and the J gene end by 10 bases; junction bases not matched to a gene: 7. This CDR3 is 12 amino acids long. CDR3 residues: CASSSSRGGQYF. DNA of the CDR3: TGTGCCAGCAGCTCCTCTCGCGGGGGACAGTACTTC.

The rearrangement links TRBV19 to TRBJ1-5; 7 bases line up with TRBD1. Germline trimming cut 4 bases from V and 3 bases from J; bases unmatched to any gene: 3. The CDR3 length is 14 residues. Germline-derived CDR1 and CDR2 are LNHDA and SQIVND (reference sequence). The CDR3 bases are TGTGCCAGTAGTAGGGACAGAGTCAATCAGCCCCAGCATTTT. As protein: CASSRDRVNQPQHF.

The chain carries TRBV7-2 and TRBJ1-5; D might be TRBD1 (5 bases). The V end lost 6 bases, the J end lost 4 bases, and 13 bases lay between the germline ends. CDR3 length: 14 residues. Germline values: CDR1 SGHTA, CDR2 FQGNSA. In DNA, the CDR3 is TGTGCCAGCAGGGGTCCAGGGCAGAATCAGCCCCAGCATTTT. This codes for CASRGPGQNQPQHF.

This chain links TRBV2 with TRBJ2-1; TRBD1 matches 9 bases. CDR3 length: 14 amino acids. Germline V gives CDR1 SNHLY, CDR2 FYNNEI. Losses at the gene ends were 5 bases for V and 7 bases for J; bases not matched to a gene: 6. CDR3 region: CASSPGQGVNEQFF. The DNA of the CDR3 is TGTGCCAGCAGTCCGGGACAGGGCGTGAATGAGCAGTTCTTC. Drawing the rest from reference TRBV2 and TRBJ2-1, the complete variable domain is EPEVTQTPSHQVTQMGQEVILRCVPISNHLYFYWYRQILGQKVEFLVSFYNNEISEKSEIFDDQFSVERPDGSNFTLKIRSTKLEDSAMYFCASSPGQGVNEQFFGPGTRLTVL.